This T cell receptor beta chain was recorded in a study of T cells after yellow fever vaccination. TCRdb recomputed calls from the 5' RACE reads with MiXCR, one row per CDR3 protein. The profile covers under 300,000 distinct CDR3 sequences, with under 15% appearing a single time and 0.4% to 0.55% taken by the ten largest. The ends were cut back, 5 bases at V and 0 bases at J, with 8 bases in the middle. Germline V gives CDR1 DFQATT, CDR2 SNEGSKA (reference sequence). The CDR3 loop spans 13 amino acids. The sample consisted of CD4+ T cells sorted from PBMCs, taken 45 days after the yellow fever booster vaccination. The clonotype was recovered from a man younger than 40 who received the YFV17D yellow fever vaccine. The chain recombines TRBV20-1 with TRBJ2-1; D remains unclear. For the CDR3, the DNA is TGCAGTGCTCGGGTAGTCTCCTACAATGAGCAGTTCTTC. Amino acid sequence: CSARVVSYNEQFF.